This T cell receptor beta chain stems from a study of blood T cells in healthy people across ages. Per germline, CDR1 DFQATT and CDR2 SNEGSKA (reference sequence). Between the trimmed V and J ends, which lost 2 bases and 2 bases, there was a span of 21 bases. The CDR3 loop spans 17 amino acids. Using a J-beta primer mix together with a sample-barcoded 5' primer, a second PCR was run for roughly 6 to 12 cycles. TCRdb recomputed calls from the 5' RACE reads with MiXCR, one row per CDR3 protein. This sample has 1.5 million to 1.8 million distinct CDR3 sequences, with 35% to 45% found just once. The receptor was derived from a woman aged 18-35 years in good health. This chain joins TRBV20-1 and TRBJ2-5, with D unclear. The sequencing sample was made of blood. The DNA for the CDR3 is TGCAGTGCTAGACCCCCTCTGGGTGGGTTGGGGCAAGAGACCCAGTACTTC. Amino acid sequence: CSARPPLGGLGQETQYF.